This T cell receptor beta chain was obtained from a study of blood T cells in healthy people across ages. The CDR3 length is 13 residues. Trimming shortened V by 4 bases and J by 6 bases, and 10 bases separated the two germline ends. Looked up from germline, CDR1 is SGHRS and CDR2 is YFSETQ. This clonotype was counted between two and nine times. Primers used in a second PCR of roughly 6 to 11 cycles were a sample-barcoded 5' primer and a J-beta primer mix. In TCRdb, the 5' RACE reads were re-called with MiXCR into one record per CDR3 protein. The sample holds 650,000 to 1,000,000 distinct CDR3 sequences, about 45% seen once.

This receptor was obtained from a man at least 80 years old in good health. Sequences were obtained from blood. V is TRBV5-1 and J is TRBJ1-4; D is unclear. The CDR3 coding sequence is TGCGCCAGCAGCACTGGACTGCATGAAAAACTGTTTTTT. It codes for CASSTGLHEKLFF.